This T cell receptor (beta chain) was found in a study of T cells in Graves' hyperthyroidism and ophthalmopathy. Overall study findings and caveats: Before onset, by a median of around six months, the model predicted ophthalmopathy.

In making diagnoses, clinical symptoms, serum thyroxine and TRAb, thyroid ultrasound and orbital computed tomography were all used. The investigators amplified TCR beta CDR3 regions from RNA transcripts. Researchers ran a first-round RT-PCR on the TCR CDR3 using the HTBI primer set. TCRdb itself ran the multiplex PCR reads through MiXCR, one entry per CDR3 protein. The sample yields about 580,000 distinct CDR3 sequences, about 43% seen once. This clonotype was seen only a few times. No antigen is known for it. The sequenced material came from peripheral blood or thyroid tissue (not recorded which). This clonotype was obtained from a woman between 18 and 29 years old with Graves' hyperthyroidism.

DNA for the CDR3: TGTGCCAGCTCACCGAGACAGGGGAATGAAAAACTGTTTTTT. Its translation is CASSPRQGNEKLFF. The V gene is TRBV18, the J gene TRBJ1-4; TRBD1 matches at 8 bases. Germline trimming cut 3 bases from V and 5 bases from J; bases unmatched to any gene: 2. This CDR3 spans 14 amino acids. Germline-derived CDR1 and CDR2 are KGHSH and LQKENI.